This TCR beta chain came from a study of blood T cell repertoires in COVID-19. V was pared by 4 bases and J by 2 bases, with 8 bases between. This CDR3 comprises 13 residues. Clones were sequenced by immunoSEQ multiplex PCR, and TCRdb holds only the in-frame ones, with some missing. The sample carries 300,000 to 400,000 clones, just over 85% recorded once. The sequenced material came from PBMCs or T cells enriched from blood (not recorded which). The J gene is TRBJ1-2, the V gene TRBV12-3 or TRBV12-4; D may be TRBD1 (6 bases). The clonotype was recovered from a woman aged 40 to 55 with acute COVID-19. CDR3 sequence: CASSYGQNYGYTF. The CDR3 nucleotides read TGTGCCAGCAGTTATGGACAGAACTATGGCTACACCTTC.